These 15 T cell receptor beta chains came from one sample sequenced in a study of blood T cell repertoires in COVID-19. Assay: immunoSEQ multiplex PCR; the TCRdb copy retains only in-frame clones and omits some. The sample contains about 80,000 clones, approximately 79% of which appear only once. Sequencing was done on a sample of peripheral blood. These receptors were collected from a man between 65 and 80 years old with active or convalescent COVID-19.

This chain uses TRBV29-1 with TRBJ1-3, with TRBD1 identical over 7 bases. This CDR3 spans 14 amino acids. Germline lookup yields CDR1 SQVTM and CDR2 ANQGSEA. Trimming cost V 5 bases and J 7 bases; bases outside gene matches: 11. The CDR3 nucleotides read TGCAGCGTTAAAACAGGGGTTGGCCTGAACACCATATATTTT. This translates into CSVKTGVGLNTIYF.

V gene TRBV2 combines with J gene TRBJ2-2; possibly TRBD2 for D (5 bases). CDR1 is SNHLY, CDR2 FYNNEI, per germline. The CDR3 loop spans 16 amino acids. The V gene lost 5 bases and the J gene lost 0 bases, with 13 bases spanning the gap. CDR3 protein: CASSSQTRANTGELFF. The CDR3 DNA follows: TGTGCCAGCAGTTCCCAGACGAGGGCGAACACCGGGGAGCTGTTTTTT.

The genes are TRBV4-1 and TRBJ2-4, with D possibly matching TRBD1 (6 bases). The CDR3 totals 15 residues. Trimming stripped 0 bases from V and 5 bases from J, with 11 bases between. Per the germline V gene, CDR1 is MGHRA and CDR2 is YSYEKL. CDR3 loop: CASSQEDSWENIQYF. Written as DNA, the CDR3 is TGCGCCAGCAGCCAAGAGGACAGTTGGGAAAACATTCAGTACTTC.

The gene calls are TRBV5-1 and TRBJ2-7, with TRBD2 matching 8 bases. The CDR3 spans 15 residues. V shed 0 bases, J shed 2 bases, and the junction held 4 bases outside the gene matches. The germline CDR1 and CDR2 sequences are SGHRS and YFSETQ. CDR3 nucleotides: TGCGCCAGCAGCTTGGGAGCGGGGGATACCTACGAGCAGTACTTC. Protein sequence: CASSLGAGDTYEQYF. Full variable domain (missing parts from reference TRBV5-1 and TRBJ2-7): KAGVTQTPRYLIKTRGQQVTLSCSPISGHRSVSWYQQTPGQGLQFLFEYFSETQRNKGNFPGRFSGRQFSNSRSEMNVSTLELGDSALYLCASSLGAGDTYEQYFGPGTRLTVT.

V usage is TRBV28 and J usage is TRBJ1-4; D uncertain. CDR3 length: 12 residues. With 1 base removed from V and 6 bases from J, the gap between germline ends came to 3 bases. The V gene's germline CDR1 is MDHEN and CDR2 SYDVKM. The CDR3 is CASSLSDEKLFF. CDR3 in DNA: TGTGCCAGCAGTTTATCTGATGAAAAACTGTTTTTT.

The rearrangement uses TRBV27 and TRBJ2-7; TRBD1 might be the D (6 bases). The CDR3 covers 13 residues. CDR1 and CDR2 (germline): MNHEY, SMNVEV (reference sequence). V was cut by 3 bases and J by 4 bases, with 10 bases left in between. The DNA of the CDR3 is TGTGCCAGCAGTTTCAATGACAGGTACGAGCAGTACTTC. It codes for CASSFNDRYEQYF.

A few counts support this clone. The rearrangement joins TRBV5-1 to TRBJ2-7; maybe TRBD1 (5 bases). Germline CDR1 and CDR2: SGHRS and YFSETQ. This CDR3 has 16 residues. Trimming stripped 2 bases from V and 7 bases from J, with 22 bases between. CDR3 sequence: CASSFGAEEFDLEQYF. CDR3 nucleotide sequence: TGCGCCAGCAGCTTTGGGGCGGAAGAGTTTGATCTGGAGCAGTACTTC.

The V gene is TRBV5-1, the J gene TRBJ1-1; 9 bases line up with TRBD1. The CDR3 extends over 15 amino acids. Germline V CDR1 and CDR2: SGHRS, YFSETQ. The J segment lost 8 bases and the V segment lost 0 bases, leaving 8 bases of the junction unmatched. DNA for the CDR3: TGCGCCAGCAGCTTGGGGACAGGGGAGCTATGGGAAGCTTTCTTT. Translation gives CASSLGTGELWEAFF.

The chain carries TRBV6-1 and TRBJ2-7; 9 positions match TRBD1. The CDR3 loop spans 15 amino acids. Germline loops: CDR1 MNHNS, CDR2 SASEGT. The trim removed 2 bases at V and 6 bases at J, leaving 8 bases unmatched. In DNA, the CDR3 is TGTGCCAGCAGTGAATCCGGGACAGGGAATGTCGAGCAGTACTTC. This translates into CASSESGTGNVEQYF.

The chain is built from TRBV27 and TRBJ2-6, with 11 nucleotides matching TRBD1. Germline loops: CDR1 MNHEY, CDR2 SMNVEV (reference sequence). J was trimmed by 2 bases and V by 3 bases; bases with no gene match: 6. The CDR3 is 18 residues long. The CDR3 sequence is CASSFSGQGAPGANVLTF. DNA of the CDR3: TGTGCCAGCAGTTTTAGTGGACAGGGGGCGCCTGGGGCCAACGTCCTGACTTTC.

This sequence joins TRBV3-1 (or the pseudogene TRBV3-2) and TRBJ2-1; 12 positions match TRBD2. The J segment lost 6 bases and the V segment lost 0 bases, leaving 12 bases of the junction unmatched. This CDR3 comprises 19 residues. Germline assignment: CDR1 LGHDT and CDR2 YNNKEL (reference sequence). This chain's CDR3 is CASSQDLYRTSGGSNEQFF. CDR3 DNA: TGTGCCAGCAGCCAAGATCTATATCGCACTAGCGGGGGGAGCAATGAGCAGTTCTTC.

The chain employs TRBV5-1 and TRBJ1-1; D ambiguous. Trimming stripped 0 bases from V and 3 bases from J, with 12 bases between. Germline V gene sequence: CDR1 SGHRS, CDR2 YFSETQ. There are 15 residues in the CDR3. CDR3 in amino acids: CASSLAVGGDTEAFF. DNA of the CDR3: TGCGCCAGCAGCTTGGCCGTGGGCGGGGACACTGAAGCTTTCTTT. Complete variable domain (other parts from reference TRBV5-1 and TRBJ1-1): KAGVTQTPRYLIKTRGQQVTLSCSPISGHRSVSWYQQTPGQGLQFLFEYFSETQRNKGNFPGRFSGRQFSNSRSEMNVSTLELGDSALYLCASSLAVGGDTEAFFGQGTRLTVV.

This sequence joins TRBV6-5 and TRBJ2-7; no clear D. V lost 5 bases to trimming and J lost 3 bases, with 11 bases between them. The length of the CDR3 is 13 residues. Germline CDR1 reads MNHEY; CDR2 reads SVGAGI. DNA for the CDR3: TGTGCCAGCAGTCGAGACAATTACTACGAGCAGTACTTC. Translated: CASSRDNYYEQYF.

The chain carries TRBV5-6 and TRBJ2-4, with D hard to call. Germline-derived CDR1 and CDR2 are SGHDT and YYEEEE. V was shortened by 2 bases and J by 3 bases, with 9 bases between the two germline ends. This CDR3 contains 14 residues. The CDR3 DNA reads as TGTGCCAGCAGCTTTGGAGAGGTCAAAAACATTCAGTACTTC. Its translation: CASSFGEVKNIQYF.

The chain uses TRBV5-5 and TRBJ2-3; 8 bases align to TRBD1. This CDR3 has 15 residues. Germline CDR1 is SGHKS and CDR2 is YYEKEE (reference sequence). J lost 0 bases, V lost 1 base, and 1 base had no gene match. The CDR3 DNA is TGTGCCAGCAGCTTGTACAGGGGGAGCACAGATACGCAGTATTTT. Translating gives CASSLYRGSTDTQYF.